The 5 T cell receptor beta chains presented below share a single source sample, sequenced in a study of T-cell reconstitution after alpha-beta-depleted transplantation in children. Molecular barcoding with unique molecular identifiers was used for the TCRbeta library. TCRdb processed the PCR reads anew with MiXCR; each CDR3 protein has one entry. The sample lists 150,000 to 250,000 distinct CDR3 sequences; 13% to 15% were seen once. The sequenced sample was PBMCs from the stem cell graft donor, obtained from the stem cell graft. These receptors were taken from a human donor who donated a stem cell graft to a child with acute lymphoblastic leukemia.

The chain employs TRBV29-1 and TRBJ1-1, with D unclear. The CDR3 runs to 11 residues. V was trimmed by 4 bases and J by 3 bases, leaving 6 bases between them. The germline V gene encodes CDR1 SQVTM and CDR2 ANQGSEA. The CDR3 coding sequence is TGCAGCGTTGGGACGTACACTGAAGCTTTCTTT. The encoded protein is CSVGTYTEAFF.

In its sample, this clonotype was seen many times. The gene calls are TRBV12-3 or TRBV12-4 and TRBJ1-1; tentative D call: TRBD1 (5 bases). This CDR3 has 17 residues. Trimming removed 3 bases at V and 0 bases at J, with 17 bases between. This CDR3 is CASSLSRTNFMNTEAFF. The CDR3 DNA is TGTGCCAGCAGTTTGTCCCGGACAAACTTCATGAACACTGAAGCTTTCTTT.

This clonotype was observed at least ten times. The chain couples TRBV10-3 to TRBJ2-5; the D is unclear. CDR1 and CDR2 from the germline V gene are ENHRY and SYGVKD. V shed 6 bases and J shed 4 bases, with 12 bases lying between them. The CDR3 contains 13 residues. The CDR3 loop is CAIRTGEVETQYF. The CDR3 coding sequence is TGTGCCATCAGAACTGGTGAGGTAGAGACCCAGTACTTC.

Details on this clonotype: A read error is possible here, since a much larger clone lies one base away. The chain recombines TRBV5-1 with TRBJ2-2; TRBD1 matches at 8 bases. Germline V gene sequence: CDR1 SGHRS, CDR2 YFSETQ. The length of the CDR3 is 15 residues. The CDR3 sequence is CASRTGTGGTGEPFF. The CDR3 DNA is TGCGCCAGCAGAACCGGGACAGGAGGCACCGGGGAGCCGTTTTTT.

This clonotype was detected a few times. The chain recombines TRBV5-1 with TRBJ2-1; 13 bases are a match to TRBD2. Germline V gene sequence: CDR1 SGHRS, CDR2 YFSETQ. The CDR3 covers 18 residues. The ends lost 4 bases at V and 4 bases at J; junction bases unmatched: 11. The CDR3 DNA sequence: TGCGCCAGCAGCCCCGGACTAGCGGGAGATCGCGGGTACAATGAGCAGTTCTTC. Its translation: CASSPGLAGDRGYNEQFF.